This T cell receptor beta chain is drawn from a study of blood T cell repertoires in COVID-19. Profiling relied on immunoSEQ multiplex PCR, and the TCRdb table lists in-frame clones only, not all of them. The sample holds 200,000 to 300,000 clones, around 85% seen once. This clonotype originated in a woman aged 40-49 years with acute COVID-19. Sequenced material: PBMCs or T cells enriched from blood (not recorded which).

CDR3 residues: CASSLEGSGGYTF. The DNA for the CDR3 is TGTGCCAGCAGCTTGGAGGGATCCGGTGGCTACACCTTC. This chain connects TRBV11-3 to TRBJ1-2; D is unresolved. The V end was cut by 3 bases, the J end by 7 bases, with 12 bases between. Germline V lookup: CDR1 SGHNT, CDR2 YENEEA. The CDR3 runs 13 residues.